This entry describes one T cell receptor beta chain. Its antigen is undetermined. The data stem from a study of T cells in pancreatic ductal adenocarcinoma. Study results and caveats: Unique clonotypes were around 8-fold more numerous in blood than in tumor. No significant tumor-blood clonality difference; means were about 0.11 and 0.078.

Measured with immunoSEQ multiplex PCR; TCRdb has only the in-frame clones, and not every one. The sample lists about 4,200 clones, 68% occurring once. Selected pancreatic ductal adenocarcinoma patients had undergone surgery without neoadjuvant therapy. V dropped 0 bases and J dropped 8 bases, with 11 bases sitting between them. The germline V gene encodes CDR1 LNHNV and CDR2 YYDKDF (reference sequence). The CDR3 covers 15 residues. Sequencing used pancreatic tumor tissue. The origin of this receptor is a human donor with pancreatic ductal adenocarcinoma. The V gene is TRBV15, the J gene TRBJ1-6; D not resolved. CDR3 nucleotide sequence: TGTGCCACCAGCAGAGAACGAGAAATGGATTCACCCCTCCACTTT. This encodes CATSREREMDSPLHF.